The 26 T cell receptor beta chains listed next were all sequenced from one sample in a study of blood T cell repertoires in COVID-19. The repertoire was sequenced with immunoSEQ multiplex PCR; TCRdb's copy has only in-frame clones and lacks some. The profile shows 140,000 to 150,000 clones, 65% to 85% of them singletons. Sequenced: PBMCs or T cells enriched from blood (not recorded which). Source of these receptors: a woman in her forties or fifties who had been exposed to COVID-19.

V is TRBV18 and J is TRBJ1-3; 8 nucleotides match TRBD1. CDR3 length: 15 residues. Trimming cost V 5 bases and J 2 bases; bases outside gene matches: 5. Germline V CDR1 and CDR2: KGHSH, LQKENI. The CDR3 coding sequence is TGTGCCAGCTCATCGTCAGGGGGCGCTGGAAACACCATATATTTT. Translating it yields CASSSSGGAGNTIYF.

J is TRBJ1-1 and V is TRBV19; 7 bases fit TRBD1. Germline V lookup: CDR1 LNHDA, CDR2 SQIVND (reference sequence). J gave up 1 base and V 1 base, and 3 bases lay outside the gene matches. The CDR3 runs 15 residues. The CDR3 bases are TGTGCCAGTAGTATAGTTGGGGACAGGAACACTGAAGCTTTCTTT. Residues: CASSIVGDRNTEAFF.

This chain joins TRBV7-2 and TRBJ2-7; D possibly corresponds to TRBD2 (6 bases). The CDR3 sequence is 13 residues long. CDR1 and CDR2 from the germline V gene are SGHTA and FQGNSA. Trimming shortened V by 2 bases and J by 10 bases, and 15 bases separated the two germline ends. The CDR3 sequence: CASSLKRGSEQYF. The CDR3 DNA follows: TGTGCCAGCAGCTTAAAACGGGGGTCCGAACAGTACTTC. Together with reference TRBV7-2 and TRBJ2-7, the CDR3 gives the full variable domain: GAGVSQSPSNKVTEKGKDVELRCDPISGHTALYWYRQSLGQGLEFLIYFQGNSAPDKSGLPSDRFSAERTGGSVSTLTIQRTQQEDSAVYLCASSLKRGSEQYFGPGTRLTVT.

The chain has TRBV19 and TRBJ2-7; 8 nucleotides line up with TRBD1. V was clipped by 4 bases and J by 4 bases; unmatched bases: 9. This CDR3 region has 15 residues. The germline gives CDR1 LNHDA, CDR2 SQIVND (reference sequence). The CDR3 spells CASSTEDRVGYEQYF. CDR3 DNA sequence: TGTGCCAGTAGTACAGAGGACAGGGTAGGATACGAGCAGTACTTC.

V usage is TRBV3-1 (or the pseudogene TRBV3-2) and J usage is TRBJ1-6, with a possible D match to TRBD1 (6 bases). The CDR3 sequence is 18 residues long. Between the trimmed V and J ends, which lost 0 bases and 2 bases, there was a span of 14 bases. From germline, CDR1 is LGHDT and CDR2 YNNKEL (reference sequence). The CDR3 DNA follows: TGTGCCAGCAGCCAAGAAGTACGGGGGGCGCCCTATAATTCACCCCTCCACTTT. Protein sequence: CASSQEVRGAPYNSPLHF.

This chain links TRBV7-2 with TRBJ2-7, with TRBD1 matching over 9 bases. Germline V CDR1 and CDR2: SGHTA, FQGNSA. The trim removed 3 bases at V and 3 bases at J, leaving 3 bases unmatched. There are 14 residues in the CDR3. The CDR3 region is CASSFSGQGYEQYF. CDR3 DNA sequence: TGTGCCAGCAGCTTTTCGGGACAGGGCTACGAGCAGTACTTC. The variable domain in full, with the rest retrieved from reference TRBV7-2 and TRBJ2-7, is GAGVSQSPSNKVTEKGKDVELRCDPISGHTALYWYRQSLGQGLEFLIYFQGNSAPDKSGLPSDRFSAERTGGSVSTLTIQRTQQEDSAVYLCASSFSGQGYEQYFGPGTRLTVT.

The chain joins TRBV6-5 to TRBJ2-2; 11 bases match TRBD1. V lost 5 bases and J lost 6; bases outside the gene matches: 5. The germline CDR1 and CDR2 sequences are MNHEY and SVGAGI. This CDR3 is built from 15 residues. This chain's CDR3 is CASSRTGGAAGELFF. CDR3 bases: TGTGCCAGCAGTCGGACAGGGGGCGCGGCCGGGGAGCTGTTTTTT.

The chain links TRBV7-8 to TRBJ2-2, with D unresolved. Germline V gene sequence: CDR1 SGHVS, CDR2 FQNEAQ. V was pared by 1 base and J by 3 bases, with 12 bases between. The CDR3 length is 16 residues. CDR3 amino acids: CASSLVRSLYTGELFF. CDR3 sequence (DNA): TGTGCCAGCAGCTTAGTGCGCTCCTTGTACACCGGGGAGCTGTTTTTT. The full variable domain, with the rest looked up from reference TRBV7-8 and TRBJ2-2, is GAGVSQSPRYKVAKRGQDVALRCDPISGHVSLFWYQQALGQGPEFLTYFQNEAQLDKSGLPSDRFFAERPEGSVSTLKIQRTQQEDSAVYLCASSLVRSLYTGELFFGEGSRLTVL.

The rearrangement uses TRBV11-2 and TRBJ1-2, with D possibly TRBD1 on 5 matching bases. CDR1 SGHAT and CDR2 FQNNGV come from the germline V gene. Trimming shortened V by 8 bases and J by 1 base, and 14 bases separated the two germline ends. The CDR3 spans 14 residues. CDR3 DNA sequence: TGTGCCAGCCTACGGATACAGGATAACTATGGCTACACCTTC. It codes for CASLRIQDNYGYTF.

This chain connects TRBV5-4 to TRBJ1-2; 7 bases fit TRBD1. CDR1 is SGHNT and CDR2 is YYREEE in the germline V gene (reference sequence). Trimming removed 3 bases from V and 1 base from J; junction bases left unmatched: 6. CDR3 length: 15 residues. CDR3 DNA: TGTGCCAGCAGCTGGCACAGGGGCGGTAACTATGGCTACACCTTC. Its protein is CASSWHRGGNYGYTF.

This clone has more than one count but fewer than ten. J is TRBJ2-2 and V is TRBV5-1; 9 positions match TRBD2. Unmatched junction bases numbered 7, after V lost 7 bases and J lost 3 bases. CDR3 length: 15 amino acids. Germline assignment: CDR1 SGHRS and CDR2 YFSETQ. This CDR3 is CASASTSGYTGELFF. Here the CDR3 DNA reads TGCGCCAGCGCTTCGACTAGCGGCTACACCGGGGAGCTGTTTTTT.

In this sample, this clone turned up a few times. The rearrangement joins TRBV20-1 to TRBJ1-1, with 8 bases aligning to TRBD1. Germline V gene data show CDR1 as DFQATT and CDR2 as SNEGSKA (reference sequence). V lost 3 bases, J lost 1 base, and 4 bases stayed unmatched. The CDR3 covers 14 residues. In DNA, the CDR3 is TGCAGTGCTAGTAGCACAGGGGGGAACACTGAAGCTTTCTTT. Its protein is CSASSTGGNTEAFF.

V gene TRBV6-1 combines with J gene TRBJ2-7; 7 nucleotides align to TRBD2. V shed 2 bases and J 3 bases; nucleotides not matched to a gene: 4. The CDR3 is made up of 14 amino acids. Looked up from germline, CDR1 is MNHNS and CDR2 is SASEGT. The CDR3 DNA reads TGTGCCAGCAGTGAAATGGGGGGGTACTACGAGCAGTACTTC. Translating gives CASSEMGGYYEQYF.

J is TRBJ2-3 and V is TRBV29-1, with D possibly matching TRBD1 (7 bases). V shed 3 bases and J shed 4 bases, with 14 bases lying between them. CDR1 SQVTM and CDR2 ANQGSEA come from the germline V gene. The CDR3 spans 14 residues. In nucleotides, the CDR3 is TGCAGCGTTGACGGGGGTAGGGGGCCAGATACGCAGTATTTT. It codes for CSVDGGRGPDTQYF.

V gene TRBV30 combines with J gene TRBJ1-3; 8 nucleotides match TRBD1. Germline V gene lookup returns CDR1 GTSNPN and CDR2 SVGIG (reference sequence). V gave up 8 bases and J gave up 4 bases; unmatched junction bases: 4. The CDR3 runs to 12 residues. The CDR3 sequence is CAGGQGGNTIYF. In DNA, the CDR3 is TGTGCCGGCGGACAGGGAGGAAACACCATATATTTT.

J is TRBJ2-3 and V is TRBV5-1; D might be TRBD1 (5 bases). V lost 0 bases, J lost 5 bases, and 16 bases lay in between. The CDR3 is 16 amino acids. Germline lookup yields CDR1 SGHRS and CDR2 YFSETQ. CDR3 protein: CASSLAYIGVVDTQYF. For the CDR3, the DNA is TGCGCCAGCAGCTTGGCCTATATAGGGGTAGTAGATACGCAGTATTTT.

The V call is TRBV2, the J call TRBJ1-6; D unresolved. Trimming removed 7 bases from V and 5 bases from J, with 15 bases in between. The CDR3 totals 15 residues. The germline CDR1 and CDR2 sequences are SNHLY and FYNNEI. CDR3 region: CASTPATGNNSPLHF. The CDR3, as DNA: TGTGCCAGCACCCCGGCGACGGGAAATAATTCACCCCTCCACTTT. The full variable domain, rest sourced from reference TRBV2 and TRBJ1-6, is EPEVTQTPSHQVTQMGQEVILRCVPISNHLYFYWYRQILGQKVEFLVSFYNNEISEKSEIFDDQFSVERPDGSNFTLKIRSTKLEDSAMYFCASTPATGNNSPLHFGNGTRLTVT.

The J gene is TRBJ1-1, the V gene TRBV25-1, with 10 bases fitting TRBD1. CDR3 size: 14 residues. From germline, CDR1 is MGHDK and CDR2 SYGVNS. V gave up 5 bases and J gave up 7 bases; unmatched junction bases: 7. Written as DNA, the CDR3 is TGTGCCAGCAGTACACCGGGACAGGGGCTTGAAGCTTTCTTT. This translates into CASSTPGQGLEAFF.

The V and J genes are TRBV6-5 and TRBJ1-5; D unresolved. The V gene lost 5 bases and the J gene lost 6 bases, with 8 bases spanning the gap. CDR1 is MNHEY and CDR2 is SVGAGI in the germline V gene. The CDR3 spans 12 residues. Written as DNA, the CDR3 is TGTGCCAGCAGTCCAAGCGGTCAGCCCCAGCATTTT. Translation gives CASSPSGQPQHF.

The J gene is TRBJ1-1, the V gene TRBV27; D uncertain. Germline V gene sequence: CDR1 MNHEY, CDR2 SMNVEV (reference sequence). Trimming shortened V by 4 bases and J by 1 base, and 16 bases separated the two germline ends. The CDR3 is 16 residues long. The CDR3 sequence is CASSSPRARGNTEAFF. In DNA form, the CDR3 reads TGTGCCAGCAGTTCCCCCCGCGCCCGGGGGAACACTGAAGCTTTCTTT.

V and J are TRBV10-3 and TRBJ1-1, with 7 bases aligning to TRBD1. V shed 9 bases and J 0 bases; nucleotides not matched to a gene: 4. CDR3 length: 13 residues. CDR1 is ENHRY, CDR2 SYGVKD, per germline. CDR3 loop: CAIRTGMNTEAFF. CDR3 DNA sequence: TGTGCCATTCGGACAGGAATGAACACTGAAGCTTTCTTT.

The rearrangement links TRBV6-5 to TRBJ2-4, with a tentative D call TRBD1 (7 bases). The CDR3 covers 15 residues. V was pared by 6 bases and J by 4 bases, with 16 bases between. Germline V lookup: CDR1 MNHEY, CDR2 SVGAGI. CDR3 nucleotide sequence: TGTGCCAGCAGCGGGAGAGGGGGCAGAAAAAACATTCAGTACTTC. It translates to CASSGRGGRKNIQYF.

This clone was detected only once. In DNA form, the CDR3 reads TGTGCCAGCAGCCAACAGGGGGACAGAGGCTACGAGCAGTACTTC. It specifies CASSQQGDRGYEQYF. V gene TRBV3-1 (or the pseudogene TRBV3-2) combines with J gene TRBJ2-7; 7 bases match TRBD1. CDR1 and CDR2 (germline): LGHDT, YNNKEL (reference sequence). The V segment lost 2 bases and the J segment 3 bases; nucleotides outside the gene matches: 7. This CDR3 region has 15 residues.

The CDR3 sequence: CASMTGGPRAAGELFF. The CDR3 coding sequence is TGCGCCAGCATGACGGGGGGGCCCAGGGCGGCCGGGGAGCTGTTTTTT. This chain uses TRBV10-2 with TRBJ2-2; 8 bases are shared with TRBD2. This CDR3 contains 16 residues. J gave up 6 bases and V 7 bases, and 13 bases lay outside the gene matches. Per the germline V gene, CDR1 is WSHSY and CDR2 is SAAADI.

The rearrangement links TRBV18 to TRBJ2-5; D is ambiguous. V was trimmed by 3 bases and J by 5 bases, leaving 10 bases between them. From germline, CDR1 is KGHSH and CDR2 LQKENI. The CDR3 runs 13 residues. The CDR3 region is CASSPKLSETQYF. Here the CDR3 DNA reads TGTGCCAGCTCACCTAAGTTGAGTGAGACCCAGTACTTC.

The rearrangement uses TRBV15 and TRBJ1-5; no clear D gene. The germline V gene has CDR1 LNHNV and CDR2 YYDKDF (reference sequence). The CDR3 contains 16 residues. The germline V and J ends were trimmed by 0 bases and 0 bases, with 9 bases remaining between them. CDR3 sequence reads: CATSRDHGNSNQPQHF. The CDR3 bases are TGTGCCACCAGCAGAGATCACGGGAATAGCAATCAGCCCCAGCATTTT.